Following are 30 T cell receptor beta chains from one sample sequenced in a study of beta chain features in type 1 diabetes. Expressed TCRB transcripts were sequenced because the entire RNA isolate underwent reverse transcription. Assay used: immunoSEQ multiplex PCR; TCRdb lists only in-frame clones, some missing. Of some 640,000 clones listed, about 14% were seen once; the top ten hold nearly 0.04%. Their specific antigens are unknown. Findings and caveats of the study: Moderate but significant shortening of TCRB CDR3s was recorded in all four CD4+ subsets from Type 1 diabetes patients.

The sequenced sample consisted of naive CD4+ T cells from blood. These receptors were obtained from a man between 18 and 35 years old with type 1 diabetes.

The chain joins TRBV9 to TRBJ2-1; D is ambiguous. CDR1 and CDR2 (germline): SGDLS, YYNGEE. The CDR3 loop spans 16 amino acids. The V end was cut by 0 bases, the J end by 4 bases, with 14 bases between. The CDR3 nucleotides are TGTGCCAGCAGCGTAGGTTCTATAGGGTCATACAATGAGCAGTTCTTC. Amino acid sequence: CASSVGSIGSYNEQFF.

This clone has more than one count but fewer than ten. The chain carries TRBV6-6 and TRBJ1-5, with unresolved D. This CDR3 contains 15 residues. Trimming took 0 bases from V and 9 from J, leaving 15 bases between them. Germline CDR1 MNHNY, CDR2 SVGAGI (reference sequence). The CDR3 spells CASSYSSGAAWPQHF. CDR3 nucleotides: TGTGCCAGCAGTTACTCGTCGGGCGCCGCATGGCCCCAGCATTTT.

CDR3 residues: CASSIRTSGGTYEQYF. The CDR3, as DNA: TGTGCCAGTAGTATCCGGACTAGCGGGGGGACTTACGAGCAGTACTTC. The chain is built from TRBV19 and TRBJ2-7, with 14 bases lining up with TRBD2. The germline V gene has CDR1 LNHDA and CDR2 SQIVND (reference sequence). V was clipped by 3 bases and J by 4 bases; unmatched bases: 5. This CDR3 region has 16 residues. The variable domain in full, with the rest retrieved from reference TRBV19 and TRBJ2-7, is DGGITQSPKYLFRKEGQNVTLSCEQNLNHDAMYWYRQDPGQGLRLIYYSQIVNDFQKGDIAEGYSVSREKKESFPLTVTSAQKNPTAFYLCASSIRTSGGTYEQYFGPGTRLTVT.

The chain links TRBV30 to TRBJ2-6, with 7 bases fitting TRBD1. Germline V CDR1 and CDR2: GTSNPN, SVGIG (reference sequence). V was pared by 3 bases and J by 2 bases, with 7 bases of the junction left unmatched. The CDR3 length is 16 residues. CDR3 nucleotide sequence: TGTGCCTGGAGGGGATCCGGACAGGCTGGGGCCAACGTCCTGACTTTC. Its translation: CAWRGSGQAGANVLTF.

This clone was counted between two and nine times. The V and J genes are TRBV18 and TRBJ1-6; 9 bases are a match to TRBD1. The CDR3 is 16 amino acids. In germline, CDR1 is KGHSH, CDR2 LQKENI. J gave up 8 bases and V 3 bases, and 8 bases lay outside the gene matches. CDR3 region: CASSPRTGDEYSPLHF. The CDR3 coding sequence is TGTGCCAGCTCACCTCGGACAGGGGATGAGTATTCACCCCTCCACTTT.

This clone was counted a few times. The chain joins TRBV27 to TRBJ2-7, with unresolved D. The length of the CDR3 is 9 residues. Germline CDR1 MNHEY, CDR2 SMNVEV (reference sequence). V shed 8 bases and J shed 4 bases, with 3 bases lying between them. The CDR3 loop is CASGYEQYF. CDR3 coding DNA: TGTGCCAGCGGGTACGAGCAGTACTTC.

The chain uses TRBV19 and TRBJ2-1; D might be TRBD2 (6 bases). This CDR3 is built from 18 residues. Germline V gives CDR1 LNHDA, CDR2 SQIVND (reference sequence). Trimming removed 2 bases from V and 1 base from J, with 18 bases in between. CDR3 loop: CASSISSGDSLSYNEQFF. DNA of the CDR3: TGTGCCAGTAGTATAAGCAGTGGGGACTCCCTTTCCTACAATGAGCAGTTCTTC.

This rearrangement joins TRBV18 to TRBJ2-7; TRBD1 matches 9 bases. Germline assignment: CDR1 KGHSH and CDR2 LQKENI. The V and J ends lost 1 base and 5 bases, in that order; junction bases with no gene match: 6. The CDR3 runs to 15 residues. CDR3 region: CASSPLTGQGHEQYF. CDR3 DNA sequence: TGTGCCAGCTCACCACTGACGGGACAGGGCCACGAGCAGTACTTC.

A remark on this clone: Within the sample, other DNA sequences also encode this same CDR3. In DNA form, the CDR3 reads TGTGCCAGTAGTCGGGGCTACGAGCAGTACTTC. Its protein product is CASSRGYEQYF. The chain links TRBV19 to TRBJ2-7; the D gene is possibly TRBD2 (5 bases). The V end was cut by 5 bases, the J end by 3 bases, with 5 bases between. Germline V gene lookup returns CDR1 LNHDA and CDR2 SQIVND (reference sequence). CDR3 length equals 11 residues.

The CDR3: CACGTSGRYEQFF. The CDR3 DNA follows: TGTGCCTGCGGGACTAGCGGGAGATATGAGCAGTTCTTC. This chain joins TRBV30 and TRBJ2-1; 14 bases agree with TRBD2. Germline loops: CDR1 GTSNPN, CDR2 SVGIG (reference sequence). The length of the CDR3 is 13 residues. Trimming cost V 6 bases and J 8 bases; bases outside gene matches: 3.

The CDR3 DNA reads as TGTGCCAGCAGCTTGGGGCAGTCCTGGACGGAGACCCAGTACTTC. Protein product: CASSLGQSWTETQYF. The rearrangement uses TRBV5-4 and TRBJ2-5; no reliable D call. This CDR3 has 15 residues. The V end was cut by 0 bases, the J end by 5 bases, with 14 bases between. Germline assignment: CDR1 SGHNT and CDR2 YYREEE (reference sequence).

In its sample, this clone was seen a few times. This rearrangement joins TRBV15 to TRBJ2-5; D gene unclear. This CDR3 region has 15 residues. The germline CDR1 and CDR2 sequences are LNHNV and YYDKDF (reference sequence). The V end was cut by 0 bases, the J end by 4 bases, with 12 bases between. For the CDR3, the DNA is TGTGCCACCAGCAGAGATCCTGGCCCCCGAGAGACCCAGTACTTC. This codes for CATSRDPGPRETQYF.

This clone was detected a few times. The chain couples TRBV2 to TRBJ2-6; TRBD2 agrees at 10 bases. The CDR3 spans 18 residues. CDR1 and CDR2 from the germline V gene are SNHLY and FYNNEI. The J segment lost 0 bases and the V segment lost 6 bases, leaving 8 bases of the junction unmatched. The CDR3 DNA follows: TGTGCCAGCAGGTTAGCGGGAGGTTCGGTCTCTGGGGCCAACGTCCTGACTTTC. It translates to CASRLAGGSVSGANVLTF.

This chain links TRBV7-3 with TRBJ1-2; D is unclear. Germline-derived CDR1 and CDR2 are SGHTA and FQGTGA. The CDR3 loop spans 14 amino acids. V was trimmed by 1 base and J by 3 bases, leaving 9 bases between them. The CDR3 region has the DNA TGTGCCAGCAGCTTAAGTCCGGGAGACTATGGCTACACCTTC. Protein: CASSLSPGDYGYTF.

In this sample, this clone turned up a few times. The chain employs TRBV30 and TRBJ1-2, with D unresolved. This CDR3 is built from 14 residues. The germline CDR1 and CDR2 sequences are GTSNPN and SVGIG (reference sequence). V was clipped by 1 base and J by 4 bases, with 13 bases between them. DNA for the CDR3: TGTGCCTGGAGTGAACAGAAAGAAATCTATGGCTACACCTTC. Translated, it gives CAWSEQKEIYGYTF.

A few counts support this clone. The V call is TRBV2, the J call TRBJ2-1, with D tentatively TRBD2 (6 bases). V was cut by 7 bases and J by 7 bases, with 14 bases left in between. Germline-derived CDR1 and CDR2 are SNHLY and FYNNEI. This CDR3 has 13 residues. DNA for the CDR3: TGTGCCAGCACCAAGGAGGGTAGTAATGAGCAGTTCTTC. As protein: CASTKEGSNEQFF.

Only a few counts were recorded for this clone. The genes are TRBV9 and TRBJ2-5, with no clear D. The ends were cut back, 0 bases at V and 5 bases at J, with 5 bases in the middle. CDR1 and CDR2 (germline): SGDLS, YYNGEE. This CDR3 has 12 residues. For the CDR3, the DNA is TGTGCCAGCAGCGTAGGACTCGAGACCCAGTACTTC. Encoded protein: CASSVGLETQYF.

The V gene is TRBV5-1, the J gene TRBJ1-5; the D is unclear. The CDR3 spans 15 residues. The ends were cut back, 6 bases at V and 6 bases at J, with 19 bases in the middle. Germline V gene lookup returns CDR1 SGHRS and CDR2 YFSETQ. CDR3: CASKARVDATQPQHF. In nucleotides, the CDR3 is TGCGCCAGCAAGGCAAGGGTCGATGCTACTCAGCCCCAGCATTTT.

This clone occurred a few times. Distinct nucleotide sequences in the sample also encode this CDR3. The chain is built from TRBV15 and TRBJ1-1, with D maybe TRBD1 (5 bases). V was clipped by 2 bases and J by 0 bases, with 7 bases between them. Germline assignment: CDR1 LNHNV and CDR2 YYDKDF (reference sequence). This CDR3 is built from 14 residues. CDR3 DNA: TGTGCCACCAGCAGACCGGGGGTGAACACTGAAGCTTTCTTT. This translates into CATSRPGVNTEAFF.

The rearrangement links TRBV9 to TRBJ2-7, with 7 bases that match TRBD1. The ends lost 7 bases at V and 2 bases at J; junction bases unmatched: 12. The CDR3 is 15 amino acids. Germline V gives CDR1 SGDLS, CDR2 YYNGEE. As DNA, the CDR3 is TGTGCCAGCGGCCAAGGGGGCCTATATCCCTACGAGCAGTACTTC. This gives the protein CASGQGGLYPYEQYF.

This clone was observed a handful of times. The chain has TRBV7-9 and TRBJ2-3; TRBD1 agrees at 7 bases. Germline values: CDR1 SEHNR, CDR2 FQNEAQ (reference sequence). The V and J ends lost 5 bases and 6 bases, in that order; junction bases with no gene match: 8. The CDR3 covers 14 residues. CDR3 loop: CASSPSRGQDTQYF. In nucleotides, the CDR3 is TGTGCCAGCAGCCCAAGCCGGGGACAGGATACGCAGTATTTT.

The chain couples TRBV30 to TRBJ2-7, with D maybe TRBD1 (5 bases). Trimming removed 5 bases from V and 5 bases from J, with 16 bases in between. This CDR3 comprises 13 residues. CDR1 is GTSNPN, CDR2 SVGIG, per germline (reference sequence). The CDR3 is CAWDLQGAHEQYF. CDR3 coding DNA: TGTGCCTGGGACCTCCAAGGGGCTCACGAGCAGTACTTC.

This clone was detected only a few times. This chain connects TRBV28 to TRBJ2-5; D is uncertain. CDR3 length: 13 residues. Trimming stripped 6 bases from V and 5 bases from J, with 13 bases between. Germline CDR1 reads MDHEN; CDR2 reads SYDVKM. CDR3 in amino acids: CASSADVPETQYF. The CDR3 region has the DNA TGTGCCAGCAGCGCTGATGTCCCGGAGACCCAGTACTTC.

The V and J genes are TRBV7-3 and TRBJ2-7; D unclear. V gave up 2 bases and J gave up 4 bases, with 15 bases separating them. Germline V lookup: CDR1 SGHTA, CDR2 FQGTGA. The CDR3 runs to 15 residues. The CDR3 here is CASSLAANLEYEQYF. DNA of the CDR3: TGTGCCAGCAGCTTAGCGGCAAATTTGGAGTACGAGCAGTACTTC.

J is TRBJ2-7 and V is TRBV4-2, with TRBD2 matching over 8 bases. The length of the CDR3 is 15 residues. The V gene's germline CDR1 is LGHNA and CDR2 YNFKEQ. The junction had 5 bases not matched to a gene; V was cut back by 0 bases and J by 4 bases. DNA for the CDR3: TGTGCCAGCAGCCAAGATCGAACTAGCGGATACGAGCAGTACTTC. It is translated as CASSQDRTSGYEQYF.

This clone was seen a few times. The V gene is TRBV6-1, the J gene TRBJ1-3; tentatively, D is TRBD1 (6 bases). The CDR3 has 15 amino acids. From germline, CDR1 is MNHNS and CDR2 SASEGT. Trimming took off 4 bases at V and 0 bases at J, with 10 bases between the two ends. The CDR3 here is CASSGYRVSGNTIYF. The CDR3 DNA follows: TGTGCCAGCAGTGGTTACAGGGTCTCTGGAAACACCATATATTTT.

This clone came up a few times. The chain is built from TRBV5-1 and TRBJ2-2; D could derive from TRBD1 or TRBD2 (5 bases each). The germline V gene encodes CDR1 SGHRS and CDR2 YFSETQ. V dropped 1 base and J dropped 5 bases, with 12 bases sitting between them. CDR3 length: 15 amino acids. The CDR3 here is CASSLYGTPTGELFF. The CDR3 nucleotides are TGCGCCAGCAGCTTGTACGGGACCCCTACCGGGGAGCTGTTTTTT.

The rearrangement links TRBV29-1 to TRBJ2-1; 8 nucleotides line up with TRBD2. This CDR3 spans 13 amino acids. V shed 4 bases and J 10 bases; nucleotides not matched to a gene: 9. Germline V gives CDR1 SQVTM, CDR2 ANQGSEA. CDR3 sequence: CSVGARGGYEQFF. CDR3 nucleotide sequence: TGCAGCGTTGGAGCCCGGGGGGGCTACGAGCAGTTCTTC.

This clone has only a few counts. J is TRBJ2-1 and V is TRBV4-2, with 8 nucleotides matching TRBD1. CDR3 length: 14 amino acids. V shed 4 bases and J 3 bases; nucleotides not matched to a gene: 2. CDR1 and CDR2 (germline): LGHNA, YNFKEQ. The CDR3 bases are TGTGCCAGCAGCCCGGGACAGGTCTACAATGAGCAGTTCTTC. Translated, it gives CASSPGQVYNEQFF.

With respect to this clone: Additional DNA sequences in this sample encode the identical CDR3. The rearrangement links TRBV7-2 to TRBJ2-2, with D hard to call. The CDR3 runs to 13 residues. Trimming shortened V by 3 bases and J by 3 bases, and 5 bases separated the two germline ends. Per germline, CDR1 SGHTA and CDR2 FQGNSA. The CDR3 spells CASSLRYTGELFF. CDR3 bases: TGTGCCAGCAGCTTGAGGTACACCGGGGAGCTGTTTTTT.